One and the same sample provided the 15 T cell receptor beta chains below, sequenced in a study of human T cells and chemical hapten exposure. As to time point: healthy volunteer bleed at 2 weeks. Unfractionated whole blood yielded the extracted total RNA. TCRdb processed the RACE reads anew with MiXCR; each CDR3 protein has one entry. This table has about 130,000 distinct CDR3 sequences, roughly 9% appearing once. Sequenced material: whole blood. The receptors originated from a male donor in good health. Some clones in this sample may be carry-over from other donors' samples.

This clonotype was seen many times. This sequence joins TRBV27 and TRBJ1-6; D gene uncertain. There are 13 residues in the CDR3. The V gene lost 7 bases and the J gene lost 3 bases, with 7 bases spanning the gap. CDR1 and CDR2 from the germline V gene are MNHEY and SMNVEV (reference sequence). The CDR3 DNA reads as TGTGCCAGCAAACTGTACTATAATTCACCCCTCCACTTT. Its protein is CASKLYYNSPLHF.

The chain recombines TRBV4-3 with TRBJ2-7; D possibly matches TRBD1 or TRBD2 (5 bases each). Germline V gives CDR1 LGHNA, CDR2 YSLEER. Between the trimmed V and J ends, which lost 3 bases and 3 bases, there was a span of 15 bases. There are 15 residues in the CDR3. For the CDR3, the DNA is TGCGCCAGCAGCCAGGAGGCCCGAGGGGACTACGAGCAGTACTTC. This codes for CASSQEARGDYEQYF.

CDR3 in DNA: TGTGCCAGCAGCTTGGCCTTGGCAGGGGCCCCCCACGAGCAGTACTTC. Translating it yields CASSLALAGAPHEQYF. V gene TRBV5-4 combines with J gene TRBJ2-7; D perhaps matches TRBD1 (6 bases). Trimming took off 0 bases at V and 5 bases at J, with 18 bases between the two ends. The CDR3 is made up of 16 amino acids. Germline assignment: CDR1 SGHNT and CDR2 YYREEE (reference sequence).

This clonotype turned up a few times. V is TRBV5-1 and J is TRBJ2-3; 7 bases map to TRBD1. Germline V gene lookup returns CDR1 SGHRS and CDR2 YFSETQ. The CDR3 is 14 residues long. Trimming cost V 4 bases and J 0 bases; bases outside gene matches: 2. For the CDR3, the DNA is TGCGCCAGCAGCCAACAGGGGAGCACAGATACGCAGTATTTT. Its translation is CASSQQGSTDTQYF.

In this sample, this clonotype turned up a few times. The chain uses TRBV2 and TRBJ2-3, with D hard to call. V dropped 8 bases and J dropped 6 bases, with 18 bases sitting between them. CDR1 SNHLY and CDR2 FYNNEI come from the germline V gene. The CDR3 is 14 amino acids. CDR3 loop: CASESGLLEDTQYF. CDR3 bases: TGTGCCAGCGAGTCAGGCCTGCTGGAGGATACGCAGTATTTT.

The chain couples TRBV29-1 to TRBJ2-7; D tentatively fits TRBD1 or TRBD2 (5 bases each). V was shortened by 3 bases and J by 9 bases, with 27 bases between the two germline ends. CDR1 and CDR2 (germline): SQVTM, ANQGSEA. This CDR3 contains 16 residues. CDR3 DNA sequence: TGCAGCGTTGAGTCCGGGGTGGAGACAGATGTACGAGGGCAGTACTTC. It is translated as CSVESGVETDVRGQYF.

This clonotype was recorded at least ten times. The CDR3 DNA reads as TGCAGTGCGAGACAGGGGGCCTTAAGGGACGAGCAGTACTTC. It encodes CSARQGALRDEQYF. The rearrangement links TRBV20-1 to TRBJ2-7; the match to TRBD1 covers 10 bases. The ends lost 6 bases at V and 5 bases at J; junction bases unmatched: 10. CDR1 and CDR2 from the germline V gene are DFQATT and SNEGSKA (reference sequence). There are 14 residues in the CDR3.

This clonotype has a count of ten or more. The chain combines TRBV25-1 with TRBJ2-2; unclear D gene. V lost 1 base to trimming and J lost 5 bases, with 8 bases between them. CDR3 length equals 14 residues. CDR1 and CDR2 (germline): MGHDK, SYGVNS. The CDR3 DNA sequence: TGTGCCAGCAGTGAATCCCTAGAAACCGGGGAGCTGTTTTTT. Translating gives CASSESLETGELFF. The full variable domain, rest sourced from reference TRBV25-1 and TRBJ2-2, is EADIYQTPRYLVIGTGKKITLECSQTMGHDKMYWYQQDPGMELHLIHYSYGVNSTEKGDLSSESTVSRIRTEHFPLTLESARPSHTSQYLCASSESLETGELFFGEGSRLTVL.

This clonotype was recorded many times. The chain couples TRBV10-3 to TRBJ1-2; D is possibly TRBD1 (5 bases). The CDR3 contains 14 residues. Germline V gene sequence: CDR1 ENHRY, CDR2 SYGVKD. V shed 4 bases and J shed 6 bases, with 15 bases lying between them. The CDR3 protein is CAISAGSARDGYTF. CDR3 bases: TGTGCCATCAGTGCAGGGTCTGCGCGCGATGGCTACACCTTC.

This clonotype was observed many times. The chain carries TRBV25-1 and TRBJ1-5; no reliable D call. CDR3 length: 14 residues. Germline lookup yields CDR1 MGHDK and CDR2 SYGVNS. The V end lost 0 bases, the J end lost 0 bases, and 3 bases lay between the germline ends. CDR3 sequence (DNA): TGTGCCAGCAGTGAATACGTTAGCAATCAGCCCCAGCATTTT. Translation: CASSEYVSNQPQHF.

This clonotype was picked up many times. The CDR3 coding sequence is TGTGCCAGCAGTGAATGGTCAGGGGGCAACACTGAAGCTTTCTTT. Its translation is CASSEWSGGNTEAFF. The chain joins TRBV25-1 to TRBJ1-1, with TRBD1 identical over 8 bases. V lost 1 base and J lost 2; bases outside the gene matches: 3. Looked up from germline, CDR1 is MGHDK and CDR2 is SYGVNS. The CDR3 runs to 15 residues.

This clonotype appeared a few times. The rearrangement uses TRBV18 and TRBJ2-5; D unresolved. CDR3 length: 13 residues. V was shortened by 3 bases and J by 0 bases, with 5 bases between the two germline ends. Looked up from germline, CDR1 is KGHSH and CDR2 is LQKENI. The chain's CDR3 is CASSPQYQETQYF. Written as DNA, the CDR3 is TGTGCCAGCTCACCTCAGTACCAAGAGACCCAGTACTTC.

A remark on this clonotype: At one of its ends the junction is not consistent with the germline gene, which may arise from a read error. The chain uses TRBV11-2 and TRBJ2-1; D perhaps matches TRBD2 (5 bases). The CDR3 extends over 12 amino acids. Germline V CDR1 and CDR2: SGHAT, FQNNGV. The CDR3, as DNA: TGTGCCAGCACCTTACCGGACTGGAGGCAGTTCTTC. It encodes CASTLPDWRQFF.

This clonotype was counted at least ten times. The chain employs TRBV5-1 and TRBJ1-1, with D hard to call. This CDR3 contains 14 residues. Between the trimmed V and J ends, which lost 0 bases and 9 bases, there was a span of 15 bases. Per the germline V gene, CDR1 is SGHRS and CDR2 is YFSETQ. The CDR3 is CASSLAGSRGQAFF. Written as DNA, the CDR3 is TGCGCCAGCAGCTTGGCCGGTTCGAGAGGACAAGCTTTCTTT.

In this sample, this clonotype turned up a few times. The rearrangement uses TRBV14 and TRBJ1-1, with 7 bases identical to TRBD1. Germline V gives CDR1 SGHDN, CDR2 FVKESK. CDR3 size: 15 residues. J lost 6 bases, V lost 4 bases, and 11 bases had no gene match. CDR3 in DNA: TGTGCCAGCAGCCCCAAAAGGGGGCTTGGCCCTGAAGCTTTCTTT. Translation: CASSPKRGLGPEAFF.